A selection of T cell receptor beta chains follows, all from one sample in a study of blood T cells in healthy people across ages. TCRdb redid the calling of the 5' RACE reads with MiXCR, one entry per CDR3 protein. The sample contains about 780,000 distinct CDR3 sequences, under 30% of which appear only once. In addition, the sample was reused for a study of T cells of mothers and their children.

Input material: blood. The receptors were sampled from a boy aged 10-17 years in good health. Both conserved end residues are part of each CDR3. The order of the fields is clone size, J gene, V gene, D gene, CDR3 protein, CDR3 DNA. A D gene is named only where the DNA matches it firmly. Size is omitted from some rows. Given values are once, few, many or a class for expanded clones.

-,TRBJ1-4,TRBV5-5,TRBD1,CASSLTLDRGSEKLFF,TGTGCCAGCAGCTTGACATTGGACAGGGGAAGTGAAAAACTGTTTTTT
few,TRBJ2-5,TRBV5-1,TRBD1,CASSHGTGQETQYF,TGCGCCAGCAGCCACGGGACAGGGCAAGAGACCCAGTACTTC
few,TRBJ2-5,TRBV7-6,-,CASSGGPIEETQYF,TGTGCCAGCAGCGGGGGGCCCATTGAAGAGACCCAGTACTTC
-,TRBJ2-7,TRBV5-1,-,CASSAGPDSYEQYF,TGCGCCAGCAGCGCCGGGCCTGACTCCTACGAGCAGTACTTC
few,TRBJ2-1,TRBV7-9,-,CASSWARNEQFF,TGTGCCAGCAGCTGGGCCAGAAATGAGCAGTTCTTC
many,TRBJ2-2,TRBV6-4,TRBD2,CASSDRGDTGELFF,TGTGCCAGCAGTGACCGGGGGGACACCGGGGAGCTGTTTTTT
-,TRBJ2-2,TRBV11-2,TRBD2,CASNPLTSGGTRTGELFF,TGTGCCAGCAACCCCCTTACTAGCGGGGGGACCAGGACCGGGGAGCTGTTTTTT
once,TRBJ2-3,TRBV5-1,-,CASSLKQIQSTDTQYF,TGCGCCAGCAGCCTAAAACAGATCCAGAGCACAGATACGCAGTATTTT
many,TRBJ1-1,TRBV7-9,-,CASSLGRSEAFF,TGTGCCAGCAGCTTGGGTCGGAGTGAAGCCTTCTTT
few,TRBJ1-1,TRBV20-1,-,CSAPRDTEAFF,TGCAGTGCCCCGCGGGACACTGAAGCTTTCTTT
-,TRBJ2-7,TRBV11-2,-,CASSLAGIVGGVYEQYF,TGTGCCAGCAGCTTAGCCGGGATCGTGGGGGGCGTCTACGAGCAGTACTTC
few,TRBJ1-5,TRBV5-1,-,CASSLEGQLHQPQHF,TGCGCCAGCAGCTTGGAAGGGCAGCTTCATCAGCCCCAGCATTTT
-,TRBJ1-4,TRBV5-1,TRBD1,CASSLTGTGEEKLFF,TGCGCCAGCAGCCTGACCGGGACAGGGGAAGAAAAACTGTTTTTT
-,TRBJ2-7,TRBV7-6,TRBD2,CASSARGAGGSYEQYF,TGTGCCAGCAGCGCCCGAGGAGCGGGGGGGTCCTACGAGCAGTACTTC
-,TRBJ1-6,TRBV15,TRBD1,CATSSGQGIGSPLHF,TGTGCCACCAGCAGCGGACAGGGCATAGGTTCACCCCTCCACTTT
-,TRBJ2-3,TRBV29-1,-,CSVEVREVARGRGSTDTQYF,TGCAGCGTTGAAGTCCGCGAAGTGGCTCGGGGAAGGGGTAGCACAGATACGCAGTATTTT
many,TRBJ2-7,TRBV12-3/TRBV12-4,TRBD2,CASSLGLAGGYEQYF,TGCGCCAGCAGCTTGGGACTAGCGGGAGGATACGAGCAGTACTTC
-,TRBJ2-1,TRBV5-1,-,CASSPQGDYNEQFF,TGCGCCAGCAGCCCACAGGGAGACTACAATGAGCAGTTCTTC
once,TRBJ2-7,TRBV3-1,TRBD1,CASSWDRGINEQYF,TGTGCCAGCAGCTGGGACAGGGGGATCAACGAGCAGTACTTC
-,TRBJ2-5,TRBV5-1,-,CASSTRDHAKETQYF,TGCGCCAGCAGCACCCGGGACCACGCTAAAGAGACCCAGTACTTC
few,TRBJ1-2,TRBV12-3/TRBV12-4,-,CASSLRPNYGYTF,TGTGCCAGCAGTTTAAGACCCAACTATGGCTACACCTTC
once,TRBJ2-2,TRBV10-1,-,CASSESGLTGELFF,TGCGCCAGCAGTGAGTCTGGGCTCACCGGGGAGCTGTTTTTT
-,TRBJ2-5,TRBV4-2,TRBD2,CASSRTFSGEPRETQYF,TGTGCCAGCAGCCGGACATTTAGCGGGGAGCCTCGGGAGACCCAGTACTTC
-,TRBJ2-2,TRBV3-1,-,CASSKMEGGTGELFF,TGTGCCAGCAGCAAAATGGAGGGGGGAACCGGGGAGCTGTTTTTT
-,TRBJ2-3,TRBV2,-,CASGRGLVLTADTQYF,TGTGCCAGCGGGAGGGGGCTAGTCCTCACGGCGGATACGCAGTATTTT
-,TRBJ1-4,TRBV6-5,-,CASGRDRRNEKLFF,TGTGCCAGCGGCCGCGACAGGAGAAATGAAAAACTGTTTTTT
-,TRBJ2-2,TRBV12-3/TRBV12-4,-,CASSPQGHGELFF,TGTGCCAGCAGCCCCCAGGGGCACGGGGAGCTGTTTTTT
-,TRBJ1-1,TRBV30,TRBD1,CAWGTGQFAEAFF,TGTGCCTGGGGGACAGGGCAATTCGCTGAAGCTTTCTTT
-,TRBJ2-1,TRBV29-1,-,CSVSGAIYNEQFF,TGCAGCGTTTCTGGGGCCATCTACAATGAGCAGTTCTTC
few,TRBJ2-5,TRBV5-1,TRBD2,CASSLGATSVGETQYF,TGCGCCAGCAGCTTGGGCGCTACTAGCGTAGGAGAGACCCAGTACTTC
-,TRBJ2-1,TRBV5-5,-,CASSLSRGASSYNEQFF,TGTGCCAGCAGCTTGTCGAGGGGGGCGAGCTCCTACAATGAGCAGTTCTTC
many,TRBJ1-1,TRBV10-2,-,CASRPTVNTEAFF,TGCGCCAGCAGGCCCACAGTGAACACTGAAGCTTTCTTT
few,TRBJ1-5,TRBV5-1,-,CASSLNGREGSQHF,TGCGCCAGCAGCTTGAATGGACGGGAAGGGTCCCAGCATTTT
few,TRBJ1-4,TRBV14,-,CASSLWGENEKLFF,TGTGCCAGCTCCTTGTGGGGAGAAAATGAAAAACTGTTTTTT
few,TRBJ2-2,TRBV7-9,-,CASSRGADTNTGELFF,TGTGCCAGCAGCCGAGGGGCCGATACGAACACCGGGGAGCTGTTTTTT
few,TRBJ2-6,TRBV7-6,-,CASSPRAASSGANVLTF,TGTGCCAGCAGCCCAAGGGCGGCGAGCTCTGGGGCCAACGTCCTGACTTTC
-,TRBJ2-5,TRBV28,TRBD2,CASSWGGVAGIETQYF,TGTGCCAGCAGTTGGGGAGGAGTAGCGGGAATAGAGACCCAGTACTTC
few,TRBJ1-1,TRBV27,-,CASKWGGALNTEAFF,TGTGCCAGCAAGTGGGGCGGGGCTTTGAACACTGAAGCTTTCTTT
-,TRBJ2-7,TRBV12-3/TRBV12-4,-,CASRMGQTYEQYF,TGTGCCAGCAGAATGGGACAAACCTACGAGCAGTACTTC
-,TRBJ2-6,TRBV2,-,CASRGWSWTASPLSGANVLTF,TGTGCCAGCAGGGGTTGGTCCTGGACAGCTAGCCCCCTCTCTGGGGCCAACGTCCTGACTTTC
-,TRBJ2-7,TRBV28,-,CASTEIGGAFYEQYF,TGTGCCAGCACCGAAATCGGGGGTGCCTTCTACGAGCAGTACTTC
-,TRBJ2-5,TRBV29-1,TRBD1,CSVTRQGRETQYF,TGCAGCGTTACCAGACAGGGAAGAGAGACCCAGTACTTC
-,TRBJ1-2,TRBV9,TRBD1,CASSFGGTGDYGYTF,TGTGCCAGCAGCTTCGGTGGGACAGGGGACTATGGCTACACCTTC
-,TRBJ2-7,TRBV5-8,-,CASSPARDPSYEQYF,TGTGCCAGCAGCCCTGCGAGGGACCCCTCCTACGAGCAGTACTTC
-,TRBJ2-1,TRBV29-1,-,CSGYTTVHNEQFF,TGCAGCGGCTACACGACGGTTCACAATGAGCAGTTCTTC
many,TRBJ1-5,TRBV6-6,-,CASSGSGNQPQHF,TGTGCCAGCAGTGGATCAGGGAATCAGCCCCAGCATTTT
-,TRBJ1-2,TRBV10-3,-,CAITPGGEGYTF,TGTGCCATCACCCCCGGCGGGGAAGGCTACACCTTC
-,TRBJ1-4,TRBV20-1,-,CSARGAELYNEKLFF,TGCAGTGCTAGAGGGGCAGAGCTTTATAATGAAAAACTGTTTTTT
-,TRBJ1-1,TRBV3-1,-,CASSQFAEYTEAFF,TGTGCCAGCAGCCAGTTTGCCGAGTACACTGAAGCTTTCTTT
-,TRBJ2-2,TRBV4-1,-,CASSQGPLARSNTGELFF,TGCGCCAGCAGCCAAGGTCCCCTCGCTCGTTCGAACACCGGGGAGCTGTTTTTT
few,TRBJ2-7,TRBV18,TRBD1,CANSPGTETYEQYF,TGTGCCAACTCACCCGGGACAGAGACCTACGAGCAGTACTTC
-,TRBJ1-2,TRBV5-1,TRBD1,CASSLGGTAYNYGYTF,TGCGCCAGCAGCTTGGGTGGGACAGCCTATAACTATGGCTACACCTTC
-,TRBJ1-2,TRBV18,TRBD1,CASSPGTGVYYGYTF,TGTGCCAGCTCACCAGGGACAGGTGTTTACTATGGCTACACCTTC
few,TRBJ2-1,TRBV6-5,TRBD2,CASSRTSDRSYNEQFF,TGTGCCAGCAGTCGAACTAGCGATCGCTCCTACAATGAGCAGTTCTTC
-,TRBJ2-7,TRBV2,-,CASSDARPQNYEQYF,TGTGCCAGCAGTGATGCCCGACCTCAAAACTACGAGCAGTACTTC